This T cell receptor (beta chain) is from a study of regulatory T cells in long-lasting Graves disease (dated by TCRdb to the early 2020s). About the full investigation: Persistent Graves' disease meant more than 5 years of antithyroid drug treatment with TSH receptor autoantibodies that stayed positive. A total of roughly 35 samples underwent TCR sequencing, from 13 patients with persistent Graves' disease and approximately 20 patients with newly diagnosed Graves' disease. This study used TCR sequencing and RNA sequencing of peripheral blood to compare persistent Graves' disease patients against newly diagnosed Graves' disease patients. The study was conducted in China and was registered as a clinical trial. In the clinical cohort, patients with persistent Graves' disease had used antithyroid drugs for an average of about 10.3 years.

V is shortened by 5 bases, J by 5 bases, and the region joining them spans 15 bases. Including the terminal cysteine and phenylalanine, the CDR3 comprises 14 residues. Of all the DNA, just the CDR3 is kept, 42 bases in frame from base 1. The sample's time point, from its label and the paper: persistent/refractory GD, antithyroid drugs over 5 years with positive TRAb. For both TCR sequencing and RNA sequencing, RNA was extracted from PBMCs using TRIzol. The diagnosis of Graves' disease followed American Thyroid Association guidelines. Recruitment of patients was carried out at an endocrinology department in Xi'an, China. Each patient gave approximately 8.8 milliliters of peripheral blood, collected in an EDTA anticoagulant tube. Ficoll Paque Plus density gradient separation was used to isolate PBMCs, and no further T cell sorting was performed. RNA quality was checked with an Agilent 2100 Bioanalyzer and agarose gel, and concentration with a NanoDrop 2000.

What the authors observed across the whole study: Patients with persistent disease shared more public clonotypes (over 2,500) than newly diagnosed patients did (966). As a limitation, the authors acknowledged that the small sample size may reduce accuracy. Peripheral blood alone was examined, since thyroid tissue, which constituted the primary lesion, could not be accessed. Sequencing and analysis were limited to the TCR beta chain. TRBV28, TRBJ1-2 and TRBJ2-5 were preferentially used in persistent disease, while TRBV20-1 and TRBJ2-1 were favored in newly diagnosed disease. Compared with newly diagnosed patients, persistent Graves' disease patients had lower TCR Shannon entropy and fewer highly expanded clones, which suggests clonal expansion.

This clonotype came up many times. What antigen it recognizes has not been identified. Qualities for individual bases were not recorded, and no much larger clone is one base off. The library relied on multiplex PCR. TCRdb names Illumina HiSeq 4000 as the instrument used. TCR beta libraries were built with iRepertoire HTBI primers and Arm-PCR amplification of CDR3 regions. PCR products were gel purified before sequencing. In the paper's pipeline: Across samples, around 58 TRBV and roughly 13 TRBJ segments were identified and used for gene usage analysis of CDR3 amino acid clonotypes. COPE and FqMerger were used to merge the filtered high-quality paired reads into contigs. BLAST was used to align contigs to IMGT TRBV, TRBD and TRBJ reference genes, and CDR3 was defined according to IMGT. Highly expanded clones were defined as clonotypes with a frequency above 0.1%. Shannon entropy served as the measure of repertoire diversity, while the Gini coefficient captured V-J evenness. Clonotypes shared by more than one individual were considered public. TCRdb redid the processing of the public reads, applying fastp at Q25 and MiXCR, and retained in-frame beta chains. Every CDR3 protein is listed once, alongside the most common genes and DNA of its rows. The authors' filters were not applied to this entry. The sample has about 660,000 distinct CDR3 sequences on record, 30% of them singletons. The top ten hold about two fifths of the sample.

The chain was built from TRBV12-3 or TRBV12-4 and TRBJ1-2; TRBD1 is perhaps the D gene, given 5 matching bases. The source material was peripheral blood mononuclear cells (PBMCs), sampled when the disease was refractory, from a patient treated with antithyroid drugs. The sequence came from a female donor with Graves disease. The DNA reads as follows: TGTGCCAGCAGTCCCCGGCAACGACAGTATGGCTACACCTTC. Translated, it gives CASSPRQRQYGYTF.